This TCR beta chain is from a study of CD8 T cells in Susac syndrome. Overall study results and limits: Individuals included in the TCR sequencing and HLA analysis were acknowledged by the study to be relatively few in number.

The authors reverse transcribed about 0.5 to 1 ug RNA with random hexamers. Across 54 Vbeta and 13 Jbeta, TCR beta CDR3 was amplified with immunoSEQ multiplex PCR. Using its own MiXCR run on the immunoSEQ multiplex PCR reads, TCRdb lists one record per CDR3 protein. Counted here are roughly 150,000 distinct CDR3 sequences, approximately 90% occurring once; the ten biggest clones make up 0.065% to 0.1%. About this clonotype itself: The target antigen is unknown.

J was trimmed by 7 bases and V by 4 bases; bases with no gene match: 13. Germline CDR1 reads LGHNA; CDR2 reads YNFKEQ. This CDR3 comprises 17 residues. Sequencing of TCR beta was performed on blood CD8+ T cells and on blood CD4+ T cells. TEMRA cells were enriched by FACS, while CD8+ and CD4+ T cells were obtained through a negative isolation that was performed magnetically. This receptor was obtained from a human donor in good health. The chain joins TRBV4-2 to TRBJ2-7; 13 bases are a match to TRBD2. Sequencing was carried out using CD4+ T cells from PBMCs. The CDR3 sequence is CASSLTSGRARTGEQYF. CDR3 DNA sequence: TGTGCCAGCAGCCTCACTAGCGGGAGGGCCCGGACTGGAGAGCAGTACTTC.